Listed below are T cell receptor beta chains from one sample, sequenced in a study of cytomegalovirus exposure and HLA in healthy donors. Clones were sequenced by immunoSEQ multiplex PCR, and TCRdb holds only the in-frame ones, with some missing. The sample has over 100,000 clones, roughly 80% seen once. The specimen sequenced was PBMCs. The receptors stem from a woman aged 50 to 60 in good health and CMV-seropositive. Both conserved end residues are part of each CDR3. The D gene is left open where the match is weak. A clone size is listed for some rows: how often the clone was seen (once, few, many), or a class if it is expanded.

clone_size	v_call	j_call	cdr3_length	d_call	cdr3_nt	cdr3_aa
NA	TRBV12-5	TRBJ2-5	13	NA	TGTGCTAGTGCCGCCAGTAACCAAGAGACCCAGTACTTC	CASAASNQETQYF
NA	TRBV7-3	TRBJ2-1	12	NA	TGTGCCAGCAGCTCTGGGGGCCATGAGCAGTTCTTC	CASSSGGHEQFF
NA	TRBV7-9	TRBJ2-7	14	TRBD2	TGTGCCAGCAGCTTTAGCGGGGGGGCCCACGAGCAGTACTTC	CASSFSGGAHEQYF
NA	TRBV5-5	TRBJ1-1	15	NA	TGTGCCAGCAGCTTGGCAGGGGTCATGGACACTGAAGCTTTCTTT	CASSLAGVMDTEAFF
NA	TRBV19	TRBJ1-1	14	NA	TGTGCCAGTAGTATAGGACAGCCGAACACTGAAGCTTTCTTT	CASSIGQPNTEAFF
NA	TRBV5-1	TRBJ2-3	14	NA	TGCGCCAGCAGCTTGGGCAGGGCACCAGATACGCAGTATTTT	CASSLGRAPDTQYF
few	TRBV7-8	TRBJ2-7	14	TRBD1	TGTGCCAGCAGCTTCGACAGGGTCTCCTACGAGCAGTACTTC	CASSFDRVSYEQYF
once	TRBV11-2	TRBJ1-2	18	TRBD1	TGTGCCAGCAGCCGAGGAGTCCCGGGACAGGTTCCAGGGTATGGCTACACCTTC	CASSRGVPGQVPGYGYTF
NA	TRBV6-6	TRBJ1-5	16	NA	TGTGCCAGCAGCAAGACAGGTTACGATGAGAATCAGCCCCAGCATTTT	CASSKTGYDENQPQHF
NA	TRBV5-6	TRBJ2-3	17	TRBD2	TGTGCCAGCAGCTTGCCTAGCGGGGGACTTAGCACAGATACGCAGTATTTT	CASSLPSGGLSTDTQYF
NA	TRBV7-8	TRBJ2-1	15	NA	TGTGCCAGCAGCGCCTACAGGGTTCCATACAATGAGCAGTTCTTC	CASSAYRVPYNEQFF
NA	TRBV14	TRBJ2-5	14	NA	TGTGCCAGCAGCCAAAGAGGCCAAAAAGAGACCCAGTACTTC	CASSQRGQKETQYF
NA	TRBV6-5	TRBJ2-3	13	TRBD2	TGTGCCAGCAGCCCCGACGGGAGGAAAACGCAGTATTTT	CASSPDGRKTQYF
NA	TRBV2	TRBJ1-5	14	NA	TGTGCCAGCAGTGAAAATTATAGCAATCAGCCCCAGCATTTT	CASSENYSNQPQHF
NA	TRBV5-1	TRBJ2-1	15	NA	TGCGCCAGCAGCCCTGGCGGGGGCTTCTACAATGAGCAGTTCTTC	CASSPGGGFYNEQFF
NA	TRBV23-1	TRBJ2-2	15	NA	TGCGCCAGCAGTCAGGGACTGGGGAACACCGGGGAGCTGTTTTTT	CASSQGLGNTGELFF
NA	TRBV10-1	TRBJ1-2	14	TRBD1	TGCGCCAGCAGTGAACGGACAGGGTTCTATGGCTACACCTTC	CASSERTGFYGYTF
NA	TRBV5-1	TRBJ1-6	16	NA	TGCGCCAGCAGCTTGGAGGGGCCTACGCTGCCCTCACCCCTCCACTTT	CASSLEGPTLPSPLHF
NA	TRBV27	TRBJ1-2	16	TRBD1	TGTGCCAGCAGCTATCCAAGACGACAGGGGGGTTTTGGCTACACCTTC	CASSYPRRQGGFGYTF
NA	TRBV11-2	TRBJ2-1	16	NA	TGTGCCAGCAACGCCATCCGGGCGGGACTCTACAATGAGCAGTTCTTC	CASNAIRAGLYNEQFF
NA	TRBV2	TRBJ2-7	13	NA	TGTGCCAGCAGACCGGGACTGAGCTACGAGCAGTACTTC	CASRPGLSYEQYF
NA	TRBV6-6	TRBJ2-7	15	TRBD2	TGTGCCAGCAGTTTAGCGGGAGGGGTCGGCTACGAGCAGTACTTC	CASSLAGGVGYEQYF
NA	TRBV10-3	TRBJ1-2	14	TRBD1	TGTGCCATCAGGGGGACAGGGGCTAACTATGGCTACACCTTC	CAIRGTGANYGYTF
NA	TRBV4-3	TRBJ1-1	16	NA	TGCGCCAGCAGCCAAGATCAGATTGCAGGGGAAGTTGAAGCTTTCTTT	CASSQDQIAGEVEAFF
NA	TRBV6-6	TRBJ1-1	14	TRBD1	TGTGCCAGCAGACCCTCACAGGGGCCCCACCGCGCTTTCTTT	CASRPSQGPHRAFF
NA	TRBV6-5	TRBJ2-1	14	TRBD1	TGTGCCAGCAGTTCCCGGGACAGCTACAATGAGCAGTTCTTC	CASSSRDSYNEQFF
NA	TRBV11-2	TRBJ2-7	14	TRBD1	TGTGCCAGCAGTCTGGGGACAGGGAAGGACGAGCAGTACTTC	CASSLGTGKDEQYF
NA	TRBV6-6	TRBJ2-7	13	TRBD1	TGTGCCAGCAGCCCCGGACAGGGGAACGAGCAGTACTTC	CASSPGQGNEQYF
NA	TRBV28	TRBJ1-3	16	NA	TGTGCCAGCAGCCCGACCCATGGGGGGTCAGGAAACACCATATATTTT	CASSPTHGGSGNTIYF
NA	TRBV4-2	TRBJ2-5	16	TRBD2	TGTGCCAGCAGCCTAGGACTAGCGGGGTCCCAAGAGACCCAGTACTTC	CASSLGLAGSQETQYF
few	TRBV10-3	TRBJ1-5	15	NA	TGTGCCATCAGTGACAGGGGATTAAGCAATCAGCCCCAGCATTTT	CAISDRGLSNQPQHF
NA	TRBV28	TRBJ1-1	13	NA	TGTGCCAGCAGTTTAGGGCGGAACACTGAAGCTTTCTTT	CASSLGRNTEAFF
once	TRBV15	TRBJ1-1	13	TRBD1	TGTGCCACCAGCAGAGATCGGGGACAGGGAGCTTTCTTT	CATSRDRGQGAFF
NA	TRBV18	TRBJ2-3	13	NA	TGTGCCAGCTCACCAGCTAGCGCCGATACGCAGTATTTT	CASSPASADTQYF
NA	TRBV6-6	TRBJ1-2	14	TRBD1	TGTGCCAGCACCGCCTCCGGGACAGCTTATGGCTACACCTTC	CASTASGTAYGYTF
NA	TRBV7-9	TRBJ1-5	15	TRBD1	TGTTCCAGCAGCGCCTCGGGACAGGGGTATCAGCCCCAGCATTTT	CSSSASGQGYQPQHF